What follows are 23 T cell receptor beta chains derived from one specimen sequenced in a study of CXCR3-negative and CXCR3-positive naive CD8 T cells. The study made its TRB cDNA libraries by 5' RACE, adding UMI labels. Reanalyzing the 5' RACE reads, TCRdb keeps one entry per CDR3 protein, without DNA. This sample's table has some 67,000 distinct CDR3 sequences. Sample: naive CXCR3- CD8+ T cells from blood. Indicated subset: CD45RO-CCR7+CD27+CD95- naive CD8+ T cells lacking CXCR3 (TNR3-). Every receptor here comes from a human donor in good health. Some clones in this sample may be carry-over from other donors' samples.

The CDR3 is CASTPGAYPDTQYF. This chain uses TRBV27 with TRBJ2-3; the D call of TRBD1 rests on TCRdb alone, since no DNA is present to check it. This CDR3 region has 14 residues. Germline lookup yields CDR1 MNHEY and CDR2 SMNVEV (reference sequence).

The chain is built from TRBV6-2 or TRBV6-3 and TRBJ2-7. There are 14 residues in the CDR3. Germline assignment: CDR1 MNHEY and CDR2 SVGEGT. CDR3 sequence: CASSYSGTAYEQYF.

The J gene is TRBJ2-5, the V gene TRBV21-1; without DNA, the TCRdb call of TRBD2 cannot be checked. TRBV21-1 is labeled a pseudogene. The CDR3 is made up of 15 amino acids. The CDR3 reads CASSKVYVGGETQYF.

This sequence joins TRBV12-3 or TRBV12-4 and TRBJ1-5. CDR3 length: 16 residues. CDR3 protein: CASSSGLVGLTRPQHF.

CDR3 loop: CASSGGRETDTQYF. V usage is TRBV25-1 and J usage is TRBJ2-3; TCRdb returns TRBD1, unconfirmable since there is no DNA. This CDR3 is built from 14 residues. Looked up from germline, CDR1 is MGHDK and CDR2 is SYGVNS.

The CDR3 protein is CASSGSTYNEQFF. The V gene is TRBV6-1, the J gene TRBJ2-1. Germline V lookup: CDR1 MNHNS, CDR2 SASEGT. The CDR3 contains 13 residues.

The J gene is TRBJ2-7, the V gene TRBV29-1. The CDR3 runs to 13 residues. CDR1 and CDR2 from the germline V gene are SQVTM and ANQGSEA. The CDR3 loop is CSVGLNRIDEQYF.

This chain links TRBV29-1 with TRBJ2-3. Germline CDR1 and CDR2: SQVTM and ANQGSEA. This CDR3 spans 12 amino acids. The CDR3 sequence: CSVPKLTDTQYF.

The V call is TRBV20-1, the J call TRBJ2-3; lacking DNA, the TRBD1 call made by TCRdb goes unchecked. CDR3 size: 16 residues. CDR1 is DFQATT and CDR2 is SNEGSKA in the germline V gene (reference sequence). This CDR3 is CSARETWDRITDTQYF.

This chain connects TRBV29-1 to TRBJ1-1; lacking DNA, the TRBD1 call made by TCRdb goes unchecked. The germline V gene has CDR1 SQVTM and CDR2 ANQGSEA. The CDR3 has 11 residues. Here the CDR3 reads CSATEGTEAFF. The variable domain in full, completed from reference TRBV29-1 and TRBJ1-1, reads SAVISQKPSRDICQRGTSLTIQCQVDSQVTMMFWYRQQPGQSLTLIATANQGSEATYESGFVIDKFPISRPNLTFSTLTVSNMSPEDSSIYLCSATEGTEAFFGQGTRLTVV.

This chain links TRBV18 with TRBJ2-7; the TRBD1 assignment by TCRdb is unverifiable without DNA. CDR3 length equals 16 residues. Germline V gene lookup returns CDR1 KGHSH and CDR2 LQKENI. This chain's CDR3 is CASSPPGGTASYEQYF.

The chain combines TRBV6-2 or TRBV6-3 with TRBJ2-7; TCRdb's D call of TRBD1 is untestable without DNA. CDR1 is MNHEY, CDR2 SVGEGT, per germline. The length of the CDR3 is 14 residues. CDR3 in amino acids: CASGGRDRAYEQYF.

The gene calls are TRBV28 and TRBJ2-2. This CDR3 contains 11 residues. CDR1 and CDR2 (germline): MDHEN, SYDVKM. This chain's CDR3 is CASDSGGELFF.

V usage is TRBV12-3 or TRBV12-4 and J usage is TRBJ2-5; absent DNA, TCRdb's TRBD1 call cannot be checked. There are 15 residues in the CDR3. The CDR3: CASSQPGGDRETQYF.

The genes are TRBV15 and TRBJ1-4; TCRdb outputs TRBD1, but without DNA this stays unchecked. This CDR3 comprises 17 residues. The germline gives CDR1 LNHNV, CDR2 YYDKDF (reference sequence). This chain's CDR3 is CATSRVGTTRKNEKLFF. Looking up the rest from reference TRBV15 and TRBJ1-4 gives the full variable domain: DAMVIQNPRYQVTQFGKPVTLSCSQTLNHNVMYWYQQKSSQAPKLLFHYYDKDFNNEADTPDNFQSRRPNTSFCFLDIRSPGLGDTAMYLCATSRVGTTRKNEKLFFGSGTQLSVL.

This rearrangement joins TRBV5-1 to TRBJ2-7. In germline, CDR1 is SGHRS, CDR2 YFSETQ. This CDR3 comprises 13 residues. CDR3 in amino acids: CASSLEAEVEQYF.

The chain combines TRBV4-2 with TRBJ2-7; the D call of TRBD1 rests on TCRdb alone, since no DNA is present to check it. There are 14 residues in the CDR3. Germline V gives CDR1 LGHNA, CDR2 YNFKEQ. CDR3 sequence: CASSPPGETYEQYF.

This chain joins TRBV9 and TRBJ2-6; TCRdb proposes TRBD2, but this gene call is untestable without DNA. Looked up from germline, CDR1 is SGDLS and CDR2 is YYNGEE. This CDR3 comprises 18 residues. The CDR3 is CASSVAISGDSGANVLTF. The whole variable domain, remainder taken from reference TRBV9 and TRBJ2-6, is DSGVTQTPKHLITATGQRVTLRCSPRSGDLSVYWYQQSLDQGLQFLIQYYNGEERAKGNILERFSAQQFPDLHSELNLSSLELGDSALYFCASSVAISGDSGANVLTFGAGSRLTVL.

The chain uses TRBV27 and TRBJ2-1; absent DNA, TCRdb's TRBD2 call cannot be checked. The CDR3 sequence is 15 residues long. The germline gives CDR1 MNHEY, CDR2 SMNVEV (reference sequence). The CDR3: CASSLSLAGDNEQFF.

The chain recombines TRBV30 with TRBJ2-2. CDR3 length equals 11 residues. The germline CDR1 and CDR2 sequences are GTSNPN and SVGIG (reference sequence). CDR3 region: CAFSNTGELFF.

The V and J genes are TRBV7-9 and TRBJ1-1; the TRBD1 assignment by TCRdb is unverifiable without DNA. The CDR3 has 13 residues. CDR1 SEHNR and CDR2 FQNEAQ come from the germline V gene (reference sequence). CDR3 residues: CASSPGTRAGAFF.

This chain links TRBV7-2 with TRBJ2-1; TCRdb's D gene call, TRBD1, goes unchecked for lack of DNA. CDR3 length equals 12 residues. Germline V gene sequence: CDR1 SGHTA, CDR2 FQGNSA. CDR3 loop: CASSLVGDEQFF.

This chain uses TRBV4-1 with TRBJ2-3; with no DNA, the TCRdb D assignment of TRBD1 cannot be verified. The CDR3 consists of 15 residues. CDR1 is MGHRA, CDR2 YSYEKL, per germline. The CDR3 loop reads CASSRQGLSTDTQYF.